The clone carrying this TCR beta chain has just a few counts. CDR3 length: 14 residues. CDR1 and CDR2 (germline): MNHEY, SMNVEV (reference sequence). The ends were cut back, 4 bases at V and 6 bases at J, with 15 bases in the middle. Profiling relied on immunoSEQ multiplex PCR, and the TCRdb table lists in-frame clones only, not all of them. The sample has 150,000 to 200,000 clones; 75% to 90% are singletons. This specimen comes from a study of blood T cell repertoires in COVID-19. Study in general: Spain, Italy and the United States supplied samples that represented acute and convalescent COVID-19. From T cells, B-cell-depleted T cells, or PBMCs came the material, which was cDNA or gDNA.

This TCR derives from a man in his sixties with acute or convalescent COVID-19. The sample taken for sequencing was peripheral blood. The J gene is TRBJ1-1, the V gene TRBV27; D is unresolved. The CDR3 DNA sequence: TGTGCCAGCAGTTCCCCATCCTATAGCGCTGAAGCTTTCTTT. This codes for CASSSPSYSAEAFF.